What follows are 26 T cell receptor beta chains derived from one specimen sequenced in a study of blood T cell repertoires in COVID-19. Clones were read by immunoSEQ multiplex PCR, and TCRdb kept only the in-frame ones, dropping some. The sample lists 69,000 or so clones; roughly 80% were seen once. Material for sequencing was peripheral blood. The source of these receptors is a woman older than 75 with active or convalescent COVID-19.

The chain uses TRBV28 and TRBJ2-5; 8 nucleotides line up with TRBD2. The CDR3 is made up of 15 amino acids. The V gene end was trimmed by 8 bases and the J gene end by 2 bases; junction bases not matched to a gene: 10. Germline CDR1 is MDHEN and CDR2 is SYDVKM. The CDR3 DNA is TGTGCCAGCTCTCGCGGGGGGACGGGTCAAGAGACCCAGTACTTC. It codes for CASSRGGTGQETQYF.

In DNA, the CDR3 is TGTGCCAGCAGCCCCTGGGACAGGGTCCGTGGCTACACCTTC. Encoded protein: CASSPWDRVRGYTF. V usage is TRBV5-8 and J usage is TRBJ1-2, with 9 bases aligning to TRBD1. Germline V gene data show CDR1 as SGHTS and CDR2 as YDEGEE. V trimming: 4 bases; J trimming: 7 bases; junction bases outside the gene matches: 8. The CDR3 extends over 14 amino acids. Complete variable domain (other parts from reference TRBV5-8 and TRBJ1-2): EAGVTQSPTHLIKTRGQQATLRCSPISGHTSVYWYQQALGLGLQFLLWYDEGEERNRGNFPPRFSGRQFPNYSSELNVNALELEDSALYLCASSPWDRVRGYTFGSGTRLTVV.

The V and J genes are TRBV12-3 or TRBV12-4 and TRBJ1-2; D is possibly TRBD1 (6 bases). CDR3 size: 13 residues. Trimming cost V 6 bases and J 7 bases, with 15 bases left between them. In DNA, the CDR3 is TGTGCCAGCAGCAACACAGGGCTCGGTGGCTACACCTTC. Its translation is CASSNTGLGGYTF.

The V and J genes are TRBV14 and TRBJ2-3; D is unclear. V lost 4 bases and J lost 0, with 8 bases in between. Germline V lookup: CDR1 SGHDN, CDR2 FVKESK. The CDR3 has 14 residues. The CDR3 nucleotides are TGTGCCAGCAGCCCGCTTGCGAGCACAGATACGCAGTATTTT. This encodes CASSPLASTDTQYF.

The gene calls are TRBV6-2 or TRBV6-3 and TRBJ1-5, with D uncertain. Germline CDR1 reads MNHEY; CDR2 reads SVGEGT. Trimming took off 5 bases at V and 5 bases at J, with 7 bases between the two ends. This CDR3 contains 12 residues. The DNA for the CDR3 is TGTGCCAGCAGTCGAGCTGATCAGCCCCAGCATTTT. As protein: CASSRADQPQHF.

This clone came up a few times. The chain couples TRBV4-1 to TRBJ2-7; 7 nucleotides match TRBD2. The CDR3 is 18 residues long. With 1 base clipped from V and 0 bases from J, the junction kept 12 bases outside the gene matches. Germline assignment: CDR1 MGHRA and CDR2 YSYEKL. The CDR3 DNA follows: TGCGCCAGCAGCCAAGGACCGGCTAGCGGCAAATACTCCTACGAGCAGTACTTC. Its protein is CASSQGPASGKYSYEQYF.

V and J are TRBV19 and TRBJ2-3; TRBD1 agrees at 9 bases. V gave up 6 bases and J gave up 4 bases; unmatched junction bases: 8. The CDR3 runs 15 residues. Germline loops: CDR1 LNHDA, CDR2 SQIVND (reference sequence). DNA for the CDR3: TGTGCCAGTAGCAAAGGGGACAGGGCGGCAGATACGCAGTATTTT. Its translation: CASSKGDRAADTQYF.

This clone has just one count. The rearrangement uses TRBV7-5 and TRBJ1-1; TRBD1 was called by the table and not checked on the DNA. TRBV7-5 represents a pseudogene. The CDR3 covers 16 residues. The CDR3 coding sequence is TGTGCCAGAAGCCTACTTACAGGGGGCGAGAACACTGAAGCTTTCTTT. This codes for CARSLLTGGENTEAFF.

J is TRBJ2-7 and V is TRBV11-2; TRBD2 agrees at 8 bases. The V gene's germline CDR1 is SGHAT and CDR2 FQNNGV. The CDR3 covers 18 residues. V shed 1 base, J shed 0 bases, and the junction held 11 bases outside the gene matches. The CDR3 protein is CASSLGSSGVGHSYEQYF. As DNA, the CDR3 is TGTGCCAGCAGCTTAGGGAGTAGCGGGGTAGGGCACTCCTACGAGCAGTACTTC. The whole variable domain, filled in from reference TRBV11-2 and TRBJ2-7, reads EAGVAQSPRYKIIEKRQSVAFWCNPISGHATLYWYQQILGQGPKLLIQFQNNGVVDDSQLPKDRFSAERLKGVDSTLKIQPAKLEDSAVYLCASSLGSSGVGHSYEQYFGPGTRLTVT.

This chain links TRBV18 with TRBJ2-2; D might be TRBD2 (6 bases). The V end lost 5 bases, the J end lost 0 bases, and 16 bases lay between the germline ends. This CDR3 comprises 17 residues. Per germline, CDR1 KGHSH and CDR2 LQKENI. CDR3 region: CASSGEAAGSNTGELFF. In DNA form, the CDR3 reads TGTGCCAGCTCAGGGGAGGCGGCGGGGTCGAACACCGGGGAGCTGTTTTTT.

This clone appeared a single time. The rearrangement uses TRBV6-6 and TRBJ1-5, with D maybe TRBD1 (6 bases). The CDR3 sequence is 18 residues long. Germline V gene data show CDR1 as MNHNY and CDR2 as SVGAGI (reference sequence). Trimming cost V 5 bases and J 6 bases, with 26 bases left between them. The CDR3 bases are TGTGCCAGCAGTCTCAAAACCCTCACGGGACATTGCCTTCAGCCCCAGCATTTT. Encoded protein: CASSLKTLTGHCLQPQHF.

This chain uses TRBV28 with TRBJ2-5; weak D call: TRBD2 (5 bases). CDR1 MDHEN and CDR2 SYDVKM come from the germline V gene. Deletions cut 8 bases from V and 4 bases from J, with 8 bases between. The CDR3 has 11 amino acids. The CDR3 is CASGSRETQYF. CDR3 nucleotide sequence: TGTGCCAGCGGGAGTCGAGAGACCCAGTACTTC.

The rearrangement links TRBV15 to TRBJ2-1; 8 positions match TRBD1. In germline, CDR1 is LNHNV, CDR2 YYDKDF (reference sequence). The CDR3 covers 15 residues. V lost 3 bases, J lost 6 bases, and 7 bases stayed unmatched. The CDR3 DNA sequence: TGTGCCACCAGCAGGACTGACAGGGGAAGCAATGAGCAGTTCTTC. Translated: CATSRTDRGSNEQFF.

The chain joins TRBV24-1 to TRBJ1-4; D is possibly TRBD1 (6 bases). The CDR3 is made up of 16 amino acids. Trimming shortened V by 4 bases and J by 5 bases, and 16 bases separated the two germline ends. Germline CDR1 and CDR2: KGHDR and SFDVKD. The CDR3 sequence: CATSDPRTAENEKLFF. Written as DNA, the CDR3 is TGTGCCACCAGTGACCCTAGGACAGCGGAGAATGAAAAACTGTTTTTT.

This clone was recorded once. V usage is TRBV7-3 and J usage is TRBJ2-1; no definite D call. The CDR3 contains 15 residues. Germline lookup yields CDR1 SGHTA and CDR2 FQGTGA. The V gene lost 3 bases and the J gene lost 5 bases, with 14 bases spanning the gap. The chain's CDR3 is CASSLLRSVDNEQFF. The CDR3 DNA sequence: TGTGCCAGCAGCTTGCTACGATCGGTCGACAATGAGCAGTTCTTC.

This chain links TRBV6-2 or TRBV6-3 with TRBJ1-3; 7 bases align to TRBD1. Germline lookup yields CDR1 MNHEY and CDR2 SVGEGT. The CDR3 contains 15 residues. Trimming cost V 4 bases and J 0 bases; bases outside gene matches: 3. The chain's CDR3 is CASSSDRISGNTIYF. CDR3 DNA: TGTGCCAGCAGTTCGGACAGGATCTCTGGAAACACCATATATTTT.

This clone has only a few counts. This sequence joins TRBV10-1 and TRBJ2-7; 7 bases are shared with TRBD2. This CDR3 has 15 amino acids. The ends lost 2 bases at V and 0 bases at J; junction bases unmatched: 4. Germline values: CDR1 WNHNN, CDR2 SYGVQD (reference sequence). CDR3 sequence (DNA): TGCGCCAGCAGTGAGAGGGAGGGGAGCTCCTACGAGCAGTACTTC. It encodes CASSEREGSSYEQYF.

The chain has TRBV10-1 and TRBJ1-3; D unclear. The CDR3 covers 10 residues. Per germline, CDR1 WNHNN and CDR2 SYGVQD (reference sequence). V lost 10 bases and J 5 bases, leaving 6 bases between the germline ends. This chain's CDR3 is CAIGRNTIYF. The DNA of the CDR3 is TGCGCCATCGGGAGAAACACCATATATTTT.

The chain uses TRBV11-2 and TRBJ2-3; TRBD2 agrees at 7 bases. The trim removed 7 bases at V and 7 bases at J, leaving 11 bases unmatched. The CDR3 runs 14 residues. The germline V gene has CDR1 SGHAT and CDR2 FQNNGV. The CDR3 spells CASTSPKGGNTQYF. CDR3 nucleotide sequence: TGTGCCAGCACCTCCCCGAAGGGAGGGAATACGCAGTATTTT.

The rearrangement uses TRBV3-1 (or the pseudogene TRBV3-2) and TRBJ2-1; 12 bases line up with TRBD1. The V gene end was trimmed by 2 bases and the J gene end by 7 bases; junction bases not matched to a gene: 15. The germline CDR1 and CDR2 sequences are LGHDT and YNNKEL (reference sequence). There are 19 residues in the CDR3. The CDR3 here is CASSQPGVLGTGGANEQFF. The CDR3 DNA sequence: TGTGCCAGCAGCCAACCGGGGGTTCTCGGGACAGGGGGCGCGAATGAGCAGTTCTTC.

The rearrangement uses TRBV4-3 and TRBJ2-1; TRBD2 aligns across 10 bases. CDR3 size: 17 residues. Unmatched junction bases numbered 6, after V lost 0 bases and J lost 4 bases. CDR1 is LGHNA, CDR2 YSLEER, per germline. The CDR3 sequence: CASSQDRGLANYNEQFF. The CDR3 DNA is TGCGCCAGCAGCCAAGATAGGGGACTAGCGAATTACAATGAGCAGTTCTTC.

The rearrangement uses TRBV19 and TRBJ2-1, with 7 bases lining up with TRBD2. This CDR3 comprises 15 residues. V lost 3 bases, J lost 4 bases, and 6 bases stayed unmatched. The germline V gene has CDR1 LNHDA and CDR2 SQIVND (reference sequence). CDR3 nucleotides: TGTGCCAGTAGTATCGACCAGCGGGGATACAATGAGCAGTTCTTC. It specifies CASSIDQRGYNEQFF.

This chain connects TRBV7-8 to TRBJ2-1; TRBD2 aligns across 8 bases. Losses at the gene ends were 2 bases for V and 10 bases for J; bases not matched to a gene: 13. The CDR3 totals 16 residues. CDR1 and CDR2 from the germline V gene are SGHVS and FQNEAQ. The CDR3 region has the DNA TGTGCCAGCAGCTTATCCAGACTAGCGCGGGTGGACGAGCAGTTCTTC. Protein sequence: CASSLSRLARVDEQFF.

The chain combines TRBV28 with TRBJ2-7; unclear D gene. The CDR3 contains 13 residues. Germline V gives CDR1 MDHEN, CDR2 SYDVKM. V was pared by 6 bases and J by 6 bases, with 15 bases between. The CDR3 DNA reads TGTGCCAGCAGGGTCTTGCCTTCAGGCGAGCAGTACTTC. This sequence encodes CASRVLPSGEQYF.

The V call is TRBV5-1, the J call TRBJ1-5; D is unresolved. There are 15 residues in the CDR3. Trimming removed 0 bases at V and 3 bases at J, with 10 bases between. Germline V gene sequence: CDR1 SGHRS, CDR2 YFSETQ. The CDR3: CASSLGAQDNQPQHF. CDR3 nucleotides: TGCGCCAGCAGCTTGGGGGCCCAAGACAATCAGCCCCAGCATTTT. The variable domain in full, completed from reference TRBV5-1 and TRBJ1-5, reads KAGVTQTPRYLIKTRGQQVTLSCSPISGHRSVSWYQQTPGQGLQFLFEYFSETQRNKGNFPGRFSGRQFSNSRSEMNVSTLELGDSALYLCASSLGAQDNQPQHFGDGTRLSIL.

The chain combines TRBV11-2 with TRBJ2-2; a possible D gene is TRBD2 (6 bases). Trimming took 5 bases from V and 4 from J, leaving 11 bases between them. The length of the CDR3 is 14 residues. Per germline, CDR1 SGHAT and CDR2 FQNNGV. The CDR3 region is CASSPLTSTGELFF. DNA for the CDR3: TGTGCCAGCAGCCCACTGACTAGCACCGGGGAGCTGTTTTTT.